This T cell receptor beta chain was obtained from a study of Graves' ophthalmopathy and Graves' hyperthyroidism. Study in general: Samples of peripheral blood were obtained at initial diagnosis, prior to treatment of any kind. Findings and limits, study-wide: A model of 13 signatures distinguished ophthalmopathy from stable hyperthyroidism at around 90% sensitivity and approximately 81% specificity.

Amplification of TCR beta CDR3 regions used RNA transcripts. In the first round, RT-PCR was carried out with HTBI primers, and a multiplex PCR formed the second round. TCRdb re-called the multiplex PCR reads through MiXCR, storing one row per CDR3 protein. Among over 650,000 distinct CDR3 sequences listed, just over 40% were seen once. CAS ≥3, NOSPECS ≥4, moderate-to-severe activity and duration under 3 months marked donors with ophthalmopathy. The authors isolated PBMCs from over 7.5 ml of fresh peripheral blood. In this sample, this clonotype turned up a few times. The antigen is undetermined. The sequencing sample was made of peripheral blood. The clonotype was recovered from an adult man with Graves' ophthalmopathy.

The CDR3 DNA sequence: TGCAGCGTTGAGGACAGGGGAGGAAAACTGTTTTTT. It specifies CSVEDRGGKLFF. The chain has TRBV29-1 and TRBJ1-4; 9 bases align to TRBD1. Germline V gene data show CDR1 as SQVTM and CDR2 as ANQGSEA. The CDR3 totals 12 residues. J lost 10 bases, V lost 3 bases, and 3 bases had no gene match. Looking up the rest from reference TRBV29-1 and TRBJ1-4 gives the full variable domain: SAVISQKPSRDICQRGTSLTIQCQVDSQVTMMFWYRQQPGQSLTLIATANQGSEATYESGFVIDKFPISRPNLTFSTLTVSNMSPEDSSIYLCSVEDRGGKLFFGSGTQLSVL.